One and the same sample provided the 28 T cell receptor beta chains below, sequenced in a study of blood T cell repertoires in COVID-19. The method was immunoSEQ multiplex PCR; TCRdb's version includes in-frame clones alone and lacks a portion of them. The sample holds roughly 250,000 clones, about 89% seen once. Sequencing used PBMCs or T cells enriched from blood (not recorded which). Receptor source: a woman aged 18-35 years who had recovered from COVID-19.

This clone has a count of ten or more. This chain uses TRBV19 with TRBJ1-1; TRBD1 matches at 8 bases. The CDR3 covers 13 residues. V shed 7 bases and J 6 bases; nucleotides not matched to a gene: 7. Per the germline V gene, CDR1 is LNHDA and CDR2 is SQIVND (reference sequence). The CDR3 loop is CASTPGQASEAFF. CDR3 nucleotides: TGTGCCAGTACTCCGGGACAGGCTTCTGAAGCTTTCTTT.

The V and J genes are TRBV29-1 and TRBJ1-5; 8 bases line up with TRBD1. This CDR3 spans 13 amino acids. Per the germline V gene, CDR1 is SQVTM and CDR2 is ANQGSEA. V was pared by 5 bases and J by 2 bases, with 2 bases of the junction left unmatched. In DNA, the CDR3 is TGCAGCGTTTCGACAGGGGGCAATCAGCCCCAGCATTTT. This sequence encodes CSVSTGGNQPQHF. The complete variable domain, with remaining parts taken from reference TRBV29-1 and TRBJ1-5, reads SAVISQKPSRDICQRGTSLTIQCQVDSQVTMMFWYRQQPGQSLTLIATANQGSEATYESGFVIDKFPISRPNLTFSTLTVSNMSPEDSSIYLCSVSTGGNQPQHFGDGTRLSIL.

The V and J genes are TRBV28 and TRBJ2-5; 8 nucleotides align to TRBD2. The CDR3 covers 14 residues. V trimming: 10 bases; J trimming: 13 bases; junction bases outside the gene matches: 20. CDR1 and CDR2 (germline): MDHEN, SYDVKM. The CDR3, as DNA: TGTGCCACTAGAAAACGGGGGGGCCTCCGGTTTTGGTACTTC. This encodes CATRKRGGLRFWYF. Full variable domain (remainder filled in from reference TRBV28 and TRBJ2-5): DVKVTQSSRYLVKRTGEKVFLECVQDMDHENMFWYRQDPGLGLRLIYFSYDVKMKEKGDIPEGYSVSREKKERFSLILESASTNQTSMYLCATRKRGGLRFWYFGPGTRLLVL.

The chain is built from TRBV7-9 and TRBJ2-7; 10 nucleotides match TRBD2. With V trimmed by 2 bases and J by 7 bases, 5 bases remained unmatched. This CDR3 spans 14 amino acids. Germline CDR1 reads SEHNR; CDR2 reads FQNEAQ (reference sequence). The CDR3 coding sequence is TGTGCCAGCAGCTTACTAGCGGGAGTTGGTGAGCAGTACTTC. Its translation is CASSLLAGVGEQYF. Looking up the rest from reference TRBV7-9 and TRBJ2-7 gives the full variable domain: DTGVSQNPRHKITKRGQNVTFRCDPISEHNRLYWYRQTLGQGPEFLTYFQNEAQLEKSRLLSDRFSAERPKGSFSTLEIQRTEQGDSAMYLCASSLLAGVGEQYFGPGTRLTVT.

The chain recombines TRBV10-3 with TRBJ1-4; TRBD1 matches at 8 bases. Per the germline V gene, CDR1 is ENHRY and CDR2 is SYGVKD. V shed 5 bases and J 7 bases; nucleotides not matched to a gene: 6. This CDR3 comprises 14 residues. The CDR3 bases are TGTGCCATCAGTCCGGGACAGGAAAGTGAAAAACTGTTTTTT. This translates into CAISPGQESEKLFF.

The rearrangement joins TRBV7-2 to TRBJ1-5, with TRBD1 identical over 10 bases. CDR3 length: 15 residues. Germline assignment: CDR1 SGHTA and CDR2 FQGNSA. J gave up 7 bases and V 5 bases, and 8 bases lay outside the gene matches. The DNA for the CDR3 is TGTGCCAGCAGCCATGACAGGGGGCTAGGGCAGCCCCAGCATTTT. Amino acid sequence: CASSHDRGLGQPQHF. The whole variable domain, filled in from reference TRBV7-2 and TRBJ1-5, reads GAGVSQSPSNKVTEKGKDVELRCDPISGHTALYWYRQSLGQGLEFLIYFQGNSAPDKSGLPSDRFSAERTGGSVSTLTIQRTQQEDSAVYLCASSHDRGLGQPQHFGDGTRLSIL.

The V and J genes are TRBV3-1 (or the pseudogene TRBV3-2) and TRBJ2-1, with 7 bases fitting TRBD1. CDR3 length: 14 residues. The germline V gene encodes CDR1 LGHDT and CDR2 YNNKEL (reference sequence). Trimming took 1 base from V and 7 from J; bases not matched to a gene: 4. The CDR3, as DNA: TGTGCCAGCAGCCAAGGACAGGGATATAATGAGCAGTTCTTC. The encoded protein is CASSQGQGYNEQFF.

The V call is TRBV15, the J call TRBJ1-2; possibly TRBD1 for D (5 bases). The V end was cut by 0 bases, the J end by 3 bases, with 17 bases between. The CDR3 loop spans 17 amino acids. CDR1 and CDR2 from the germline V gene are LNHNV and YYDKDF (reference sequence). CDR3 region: CATSRDLKAGGDYGYTF. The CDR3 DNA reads TGTGCCACCAGCAGAGACCTCAAGGCGGGGGGAGACTATGGCTACACCTTC.

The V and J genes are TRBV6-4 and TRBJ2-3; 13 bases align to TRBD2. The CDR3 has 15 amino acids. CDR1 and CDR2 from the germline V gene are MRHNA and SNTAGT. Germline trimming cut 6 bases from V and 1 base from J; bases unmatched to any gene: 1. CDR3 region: CASSGLAGGTDTQYF. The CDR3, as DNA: TGTGCCAGCAGCGGACTAGCGGGAGGCACAGATACGCAGTATTTT.

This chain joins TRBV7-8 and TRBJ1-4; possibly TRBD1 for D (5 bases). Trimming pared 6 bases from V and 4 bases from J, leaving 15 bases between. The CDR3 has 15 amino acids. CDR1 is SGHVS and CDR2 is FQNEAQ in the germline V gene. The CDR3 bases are TGTGCCAGCAGGGGAGGGACCGGCGTTAATGAAAAACTGTTTTTT. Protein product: CASRGGTGVNEKLFF.

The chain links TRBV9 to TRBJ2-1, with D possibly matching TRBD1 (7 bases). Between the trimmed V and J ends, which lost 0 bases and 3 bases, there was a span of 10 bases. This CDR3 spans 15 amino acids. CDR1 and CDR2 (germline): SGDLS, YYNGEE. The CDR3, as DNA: TGTGCCAGCAGCGTAGCAGGGGGGAACTACAATGAGCAGTTCTTC. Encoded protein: CASSVAGGNYNEQFF.

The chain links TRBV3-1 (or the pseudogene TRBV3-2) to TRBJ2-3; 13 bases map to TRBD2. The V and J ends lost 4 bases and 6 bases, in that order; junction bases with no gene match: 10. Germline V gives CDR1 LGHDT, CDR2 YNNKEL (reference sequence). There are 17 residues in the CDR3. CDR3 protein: CASSPTSGGAFLDTQYF. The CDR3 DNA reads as TGTGCCAGCAGCCCTACTAGCGGGGGGGCCTTTTTGGATACGCAGTATTTT.

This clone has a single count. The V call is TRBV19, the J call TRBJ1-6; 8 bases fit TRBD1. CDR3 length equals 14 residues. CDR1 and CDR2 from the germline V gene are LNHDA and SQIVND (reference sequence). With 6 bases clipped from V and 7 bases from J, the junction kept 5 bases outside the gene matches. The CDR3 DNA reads TGTGCCAGTAGACTGGGACAGGCGAATTCACCCCTCCACTTT. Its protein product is CASRLGQANSPLHF.

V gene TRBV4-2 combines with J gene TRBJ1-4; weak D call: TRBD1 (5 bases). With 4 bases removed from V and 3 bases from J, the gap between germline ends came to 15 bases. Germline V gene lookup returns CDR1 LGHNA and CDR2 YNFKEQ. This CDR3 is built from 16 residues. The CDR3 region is CASSPNYGGANEKLFF. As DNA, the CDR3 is TGTGCCAGCAGCCCTAACTACGGGGGGGCTAATGAAAAACTGTTTTTT.

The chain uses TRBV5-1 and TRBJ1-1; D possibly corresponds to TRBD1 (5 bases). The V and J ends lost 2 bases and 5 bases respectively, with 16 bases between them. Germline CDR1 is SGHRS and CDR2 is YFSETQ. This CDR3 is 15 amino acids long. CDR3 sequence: CASSFLGEGRTEAFF. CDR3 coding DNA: TGCGCCAGCAGCTTTTTGGGGGAGGGTCGAACTGAAGCTTTCTTT.

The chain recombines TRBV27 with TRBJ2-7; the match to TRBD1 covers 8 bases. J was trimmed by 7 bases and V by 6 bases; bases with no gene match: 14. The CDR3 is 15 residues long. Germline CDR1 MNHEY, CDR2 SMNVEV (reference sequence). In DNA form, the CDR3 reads TGTGCCAGCAGGAGGGTAGGGACAGGCGGGCGGGAGCAGTACTTC. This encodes CASRRVGTGGREQYF.

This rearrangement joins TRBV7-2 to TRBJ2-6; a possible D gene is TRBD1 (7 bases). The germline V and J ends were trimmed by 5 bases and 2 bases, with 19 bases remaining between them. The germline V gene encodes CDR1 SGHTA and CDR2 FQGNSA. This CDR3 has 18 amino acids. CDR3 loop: CASSVRGTAWAGANVLTF. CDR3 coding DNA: TGTGCCAGCAGCGTCCGCGGGACAGCTTGGGCTGGGGCCAACGTCCTGACTTTC. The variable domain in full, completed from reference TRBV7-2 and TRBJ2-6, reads GAGVSQSPSNKVTEKGKDVELRCDPISGHTALYWYRQSLGQGLEFLIYFQGNSAPDKSGLPSDRFSAERTGGSVSTLTIQRTQQEDSAVYLCASSVRGTAWAGANVLTFGAGSRLTVL.

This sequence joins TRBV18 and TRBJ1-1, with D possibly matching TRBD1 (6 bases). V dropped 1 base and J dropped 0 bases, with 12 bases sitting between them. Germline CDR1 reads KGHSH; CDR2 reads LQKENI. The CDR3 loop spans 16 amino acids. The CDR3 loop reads CASSPLTGYMNTEAFF. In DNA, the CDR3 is TGTGCCAGCTCACCACTAACAGGGTACATGAACACTGAAGCTTTCTTT.

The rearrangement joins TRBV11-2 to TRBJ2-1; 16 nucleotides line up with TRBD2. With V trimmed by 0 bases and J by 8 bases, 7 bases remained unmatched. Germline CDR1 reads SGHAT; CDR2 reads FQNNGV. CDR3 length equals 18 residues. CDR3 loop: CASSLDGPGTSGRDEQFF. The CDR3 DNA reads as TGTGCCAGCAGCTTAGATGGCCCCGGGACTAGCGGGAGGGATGAGCAGTTCTTC. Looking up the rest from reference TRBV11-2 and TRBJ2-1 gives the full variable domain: EAGVAQSPRYKIIEKRQSVAFWCNPISGHATLYWYQQILGQGPKLLIQFQNNGVVDDSQLPKDRFSAERLKGVDSTLKIQPAKLEDSAVYLCASSLDGPGTSGRDEQFFGPGTRLTVL.

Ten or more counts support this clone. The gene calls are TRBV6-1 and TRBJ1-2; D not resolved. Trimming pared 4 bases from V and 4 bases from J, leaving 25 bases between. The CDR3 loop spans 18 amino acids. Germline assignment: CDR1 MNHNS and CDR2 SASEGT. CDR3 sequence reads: CASSVVSGVDAEAYGYTF. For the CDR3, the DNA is TGTGCCAGCAGTGTCGTATCGGGAGTTGATGCGGAGGCCTATGGCTACACCTTC.

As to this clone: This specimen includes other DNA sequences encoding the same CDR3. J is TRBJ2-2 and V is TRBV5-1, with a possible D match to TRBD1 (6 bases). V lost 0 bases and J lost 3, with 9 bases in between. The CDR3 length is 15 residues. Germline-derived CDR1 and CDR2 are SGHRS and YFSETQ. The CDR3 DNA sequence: TGCGCCAGCAGCTTGGCAGGGGTCCACACCGGGGAGCTGTTTTTT. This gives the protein CASSLAGVHTGELFF.

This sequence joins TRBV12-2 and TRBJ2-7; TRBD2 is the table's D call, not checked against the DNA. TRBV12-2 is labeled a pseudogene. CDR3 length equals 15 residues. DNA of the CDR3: TGTGCAAGTCGCTTATTACTAGCGGGGTTTTGGGAGCAGTACTTC. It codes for CASRLLLAGFWEQYF.

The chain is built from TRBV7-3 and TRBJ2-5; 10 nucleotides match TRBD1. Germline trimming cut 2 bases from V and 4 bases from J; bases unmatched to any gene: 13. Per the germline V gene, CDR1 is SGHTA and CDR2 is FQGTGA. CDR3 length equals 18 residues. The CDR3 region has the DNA TGTGCCAGCAGCTTAGGGGGCCGGGGACAGGGGATTTCAGAGACCCAGTACTTC. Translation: CASSLGGRGQGISETQYF.

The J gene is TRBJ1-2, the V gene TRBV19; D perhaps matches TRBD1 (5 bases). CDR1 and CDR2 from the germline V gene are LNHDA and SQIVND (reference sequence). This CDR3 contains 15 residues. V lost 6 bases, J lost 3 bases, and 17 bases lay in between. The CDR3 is CASSERGLNDYGYTF. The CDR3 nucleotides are TGTGCCAGTAGCGAGCGGGGGTTGAATGACTATGGCTACACCTTC.

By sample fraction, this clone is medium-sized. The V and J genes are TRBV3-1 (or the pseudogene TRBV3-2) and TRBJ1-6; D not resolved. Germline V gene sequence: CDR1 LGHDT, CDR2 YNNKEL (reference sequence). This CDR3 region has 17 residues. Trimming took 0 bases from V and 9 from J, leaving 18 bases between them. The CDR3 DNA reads TGTGCCAGCAGCCAAGAAGGTAACAGACACAGATCTTCACCCCTCCACTTT. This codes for CASSQEGNRHRSSPLHF.

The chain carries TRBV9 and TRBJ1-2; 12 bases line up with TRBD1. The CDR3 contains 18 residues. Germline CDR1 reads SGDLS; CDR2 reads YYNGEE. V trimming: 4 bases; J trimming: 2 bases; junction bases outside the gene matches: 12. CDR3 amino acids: CASSSSPGQGAVNYGYTF. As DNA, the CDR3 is TGTGCCAGCAGCTCCTCACCGGGACAGGGGGCCGTGAACTATGGCTACACCTTC. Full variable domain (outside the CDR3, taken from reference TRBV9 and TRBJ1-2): DSGVTQTPKHLITATGQRVTLRCSPRSGDLSVYWYQQSLDQGLQFLIQYYNGEERAKGNILERFSAQQFPDLHSELNLSSLELGDSALYFCASSSSPGQGAVNYGYTFGSGTRLTVV.

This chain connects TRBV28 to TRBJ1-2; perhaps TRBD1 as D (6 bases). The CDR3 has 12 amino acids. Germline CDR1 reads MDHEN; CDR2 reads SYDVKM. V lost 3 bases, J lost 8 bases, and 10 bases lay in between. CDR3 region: CASSLARGGYTF. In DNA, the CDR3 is TGTGCCAGCAGTTTGGCCAGGGGCGGCTACACCTTC.

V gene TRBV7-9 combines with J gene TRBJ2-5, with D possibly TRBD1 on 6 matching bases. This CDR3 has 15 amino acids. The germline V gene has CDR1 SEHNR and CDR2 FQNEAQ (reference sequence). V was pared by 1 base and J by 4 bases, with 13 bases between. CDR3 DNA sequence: TGTGCCAGCAGCTTAGTCTTTGGGGGCGGAGAGACCCAGTACTTC. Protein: CASSLVFGGGETQYF.